This TCR beta chain was recovered during a study of brain T cells in children with intractable seizures. Time point in this sample: blood from clinic visit 5 months post-surgery; TSC patient then seizure free. Profiled with immunoSEQ multiplex PCR; TCRdb holds only in-frame clones, not every one. The sample records about 350,000 clones, 85% to 95% being singletons. The CDR3 has 12 residues. V gave up 0 bases and J gave up 4 bases, with 3 bases separating them. The germline V gene encodes CDR1 SGHRS and CDR2 YFSETQ. To note about this clone: Different DNA sequences within this sample yield the same CDR3.

The chain joins TRBV5-1 to TRBJ2-3, with no clear D. The source was peripheral blood, collected approximately 5 months after surgery. This clonotype was sampled from a boy younger than two with tuberous sclerosis and intractable seizures. The CDR3 protein is CASSLASDTQYF. As DNA, the CDR3 is TGCGCCAGCAGCTTGGCCTCAGATACGCAGTATTTT. The full variable domain, its missing parts supplied by reference TRBV5-1 and TRBJ2-3, is KAGVTQTPRYLIKTRGQQVTLSCSPISGHRSVSWYQQTPGQGLQFLFEYFSETQRNKGNFPGRFSGRQFSNSRSEMNVSTLELGDSALYLCASSLASDTQYFGPGTRLTVL.